The rows below give T cell receptor beta chains drawn from one sample of a study of blood T cell repertoires in COVID-19. The protocol was immunoSEQ multiplex PCR, while the TCRdb copy is restricted to in-frame clones and leaves out a portion. The sample has 110,000 to 150,000 clones, around 89% seen once. Sequenced sample: peripheral blood. These receptors were taken from a man aged 60 to 75 with active or convalescent COVID-19. CDR3s include the opening cysteine and the closing phenylalanine or tryptophan. The order of the fields is clone size, J gene, V gene, D gene, CDR3 DNA, CDR3 protein. D genes are given only for firm matches. Clone size is shown for a subset of rows, as once, few, many or a class of expanded clone.

abundance: -; j_gene: TRBJ1-2; v_gene: TRBV28; d_gene: TRBD1; CDR3nt: TGTGCCAGCAGCCTACAGGCGGGGACAGGGTCCCTAGGCTACACCTTC; CDR3aa: CASSLQAGTGSLGYTF
abundance: once; j_gene: TRBJ2-7; v_gene: TRBV9; d_gene: TRBD1; CDR3nt: TGTGCCAGCAGCGACCAACCGGGACAGCTAATCGAGCAGTACTTC; CDR3aa: CASSDQPGQLIEQYF
abundance: -; j_gene: TRBJ1-2; v_gene: TRBV2; d_gene: TRBD1; CDR3nt: TGTGCCAGCAGGGGGGCCGGGACAGCTTTTTTGGGCTACACCTTC; CDR3aa: CASRGAGTAFLGYTF
abundance: -; j_gene: TRBJ2-4; v_gene: TRBV7-9; d_gene: -; CDR3nt: TGTGCCAGCAGCTTAGAACCAGGGGCAGCCAAAAACATTCAGTACTTC; CDR3aa: CASSLEPGAAKNIQYF
abundance: -; j_gene: TRBJ1-1; v_gene: TRBV3-1/TRBV3-2; d_gene: TRBD1; CDR3nt: TGTGCCAGCACCAGGGGGTACAGGGAAAAAGCTTTCTTT; CDR3aa: CASTRGYREKAFF
abundance: -; j_gene: TRBJ1-3; v_gene: TRBV9; d_gene: -; CDR3nt: TGTGCCAGCAGCGTAGCTATAGGAAACACCATATATTTT; CDR3aa: CASSVAIGNTIYF
abundance: -; j_gene: TRBJ1-1; v_gene: TRBV19; d_gene: TRBD1; CDR3nt: TGTGCCAGTACTACGACAGGGGGCTCTAAGGCTGAAGCTTTCTTT; CDR3aa: CASTTTGGSKAEAFF
abundance: -; j_gene: TRBJ2-3; v_gene: TRBV5-1; d_gene: -; CDR3nt: TGCGCCAGCAGCTTGACGGGGTACACAGATACGCAGTATTTT; CDR3aa: CASSLTGYTDTQYF
abundance: -; j_gene: TRBJ2-7; v_gene: TRBV11-2; d_gene: TRBD2; CDR3nt: TGTGCCAGCAGCCGACTAGCGGGTTTCGGTCCCAACGAGCAGTACTTC; CDR3aa: CASSRLAGFGPNEQYF
abundance: -; j_gene: TRBJ2-2; v_gene: TRBV29-1; d_gene: -; CDR3nt: TGCAGCGTTGAATCCGGGGAAAACACCGGGGAGCTGTTTTTT; CDR3aa: CSVESGENTGELFF
abundance: -; j_gene: TRBJ2-6; v_gene: TRBV28; d_gene: -; CDR3nt: TGTGCCAGCAGTTTAAGGAATGGGCGATCTGGGGCCAACGTCCTGACTTTC; CDR3aa: CASSLRNGRSGANVLTF
abundance: -; j_gene: TRBJ2-5; v_gene: TRBV6-9; d_gene: -; CDR3nt: TGTGCCAGCAGTTCTGCGGGTAGGCGAGAGACCCAGTACTTC; CDR3aa: CASSSAGRRETQYF
abundance: many; j_gene: TRBJ1-2; v_gene: TRBV28; d_gene: -; CDR3nt: TGTGCCAGCGAAGGACACCCCTATGGCTACACCTTC; CDR3aa: CASEGHPYGYTF
abundance: -; j_gene: TRBJ2-7; v_gene: TRBV5-1; d_gene: TRBD1; CDR3nt: TGCGCCAGCAGCCCGGGACAGGGAGAGCAGTACTTC; CDR3aa: CASSPGQGEQYF
abundance: -; j_gene: TRBJ2-1; v_gene: TRBV24-1; d_gene: TRBD1; CDR3nt: TGTGCCACCAGTGATTCCGGGACAGGGGGGAATGAGCAGTTCTTC; CDR3aa: CATSDSGTGGNEQFF
abundance: once; j_gene: TRBJ1-4; v_gene: TRBV2; d_gene: TRBD1; CDR3nt: TGTGCCAGCAGGACAGGGGGCGCGGGTGAAAAACTGTTTTTT; CDR3aa: CASRTGGAGEKLFF
abundance: -; j_gene: TRBJ1-1; v_gene: TRBV7-9; d_gene: TRBD1; CDR3nt: TGTGCCAGCAGCCCGAGGACAGGAGGGAACACTGAAGCTTTCTTT; CDR3aa: CASSPRTGGNTEAFF
abundance: -; j_gene: TRBJ2-7; v_gene: TRBV10-3; d_gene: -; CDR3nt: TGTGCCATCAGTGACGGAGGGATGGACGAGCAGTACTTC; CDR3aa: CAISDGGMDEQYF
abundance: -; j_gene: TRBJ2-1; v_gene: TRBV5-4; d_gene: TRBD2; CDR3nt: TGTGCCAGCAGCTTGGGGGGAGCGGGGGATTACAATGAGCAGTTCTTC; CDR3aa: CASSLGGAGDYNEQFF
abundance: -; j_gene: TRBJ2-5; v_gene: TRBV4-1; d_gene: TRBD1; CDR3nt: TGCGCCAGCAGCCAAGAAAACGCCGGGACAGCCAACCAAGAGACCCAGTACTTC; CDR3aa: CASSQENAGTANQETQYF
abundance: -; j_gene: TRBJ1-4; v_gene: TRBV7-2; d_gene: -; CDR3nt: TGTGCCAGCAGCTTACAGGGTGGGCTTGCTGAAAAACTGTTTTTT; CDR3aa: CASSLQGGLAEKLFF
abundance: -; j_gene: TRBJ2-1; v_gene: TRBV29-1; d_gene: -; CDR3nt: TGCAGCGTTCAAGACAATTTGTACAATGAGCAGTTCTTC; CDR3aa: CSVQDNLYNEQFF
abundance: -; j_gene: TRBJ1-4; v_gene: TRBV19; d_gene: TRBD1; CDR3nt: TGTGCCAGTAGCAACAGGGGGGGGAATGAAAAACTGTTTTTT; CDR3aa: CASSNRGGNEKLFF
abundance: -; j_gene: TRBJ1-2; v_gene: TRBV21-1; d_gene: -; CDR3nt: TGTGCCAGCAGCTGGGGGGAGGACTATGGCTACACCTTC; CDR3aa: CASSWGEDYGYTF
abundance: -; j_gene: TRBJ1-4; v_gene: TRBV12-3/TRBV12-4; d_gene: -; CDR3nt: TGTGCCAGCAGTTTACAGGAAAAACTGTTTTTT; CDR3aa: CASSLQEKLFF
abundance: -; j_gene: TRBJ2-1; v_gene: TRBV7-2; d_gene: -; CDR3nt: TGTGCCAGCAGCCCTGTATATGAGCAGTTCTTC; CDR3aa: CASSPVYEQFF
abundance: -; j_gene: TRBJ1-5; v_gene: TRBV19; d_gene: -; CDR3nt: TGTGCCAGTAGTTCACAGGGATATCAGCCCCAGCATTTT; CDR3aa: CASSSQGYQPQHF
abundance: few; j_gene: TRBJ1-1; v_gene: TRBV28; d_gene: TRBD1; CDR3nt: TGTGCCAGCAGTTCGGGACAGGGGAACACTGAAGCTTTCTTT; CDR3aa: CASSSGQGNTEAFF
abundance: -; j_gene: TRBJ2-1; v_gene: TRBV28; d_gene: TRBD1; CDR3nt: TGTGCCAGCAGCCCGATCCGGACAGGCCTCTACAATGAGCAGTTCTTC; CDR3aa: CASSPIRTGLYNEQFF
abundance: -; j_gene: TRBJ2-7; v_gene: TRBV10-3; d_gene: -; CDR3nt: TGTGCCATCGCCAGGGTCGCATACGAGCAGTACTTC; CDR3aa: CAIARVAYEQYF
abundance: -; j_gene: TRBJ2-7; v_gene: TRBV28; d_gene: TRBD1; CDR3nt: TGTGCCAGCATTCTGGACAGGGGAGTAAGCGAGCAGTACTTC; CDR3aa: CASILDRGVSEQYF
abundance: -; j_gene: TRBJ1-1; v_gene: TRBV18; d_gene: -; CDR3nt: TGTGCCAGCTCGCCCGGACAGAACACTGAAGCTTTCTTT; CDR3aa: CASSPGQNTEAFF
abundance: -; j_gene: TRBJ1-3; v_gene: TRBV28; d_gene: -; CDR3nt: TGTGCCACCCTGACTAGGCGGGGGATTAAGACTGGAAACACCATATATTTT; CDR3aa: CATLTRRGIKTGNTIYF
abundance: -; j_gene: TRBJ1-1; v_gene: TRBV6-5; d_gene: TRBD1; CDR3nt: TGTGCCAGCAGTTACTCGATCTATGGACAGGGGATATTT; CDR3aa: CASSYSIYGQGIF
abundance: -; j_gene: TRBJ2-5; v_gene: TRBV24-1; d_gene: TRBD2; CDR3nt: TGTGCCACCAGTGATCCACTAGCGGCCCAAGAGACCCAGTACTTC; CDR3aa: CATSDPLAAQETQYF